This entry lists 5 T cell receptor beta chains sequenced from one sample in a study of blood T cell repertoires in COVID-19. TCRdb's copy holds only in-frame clones and misses some; the assay was immunoSEQ multiplex PCR. The table shows about 230,000 clones, with around 90% occurring only once. The specimen was peripheral blood. The receptors were gathered from a woman younger than 35 who had recovered from COVID-19.

The rearrangement uses TRBV18 and TRBJ1-4, with a possible D match to TRBD1 (6 bases). Per the germline V gene, CDR1 is KGHSH and CDR2 is LQKENI. The CDR3 extends over 15 amino acids. V was pared by 0 bases and J by 8 bases, with 13 bases between. The CDR3 loop reads CASSPPSGVGEKLFF. The CDR3 coding sequence is TGTGCCAGCTCACCACCTTCAGGGGTGGGGGAAAAACTGTTTTTT.

The chain employs TRBV19 and TRBJ2-7, with unresolved D. Germline CDR1 is LNHDA and CDR2 is SQIVND (reference sequence). This CDR3 spans 9 amino acids. V was pared by 10 bases and J by 4 bases, with 5 bases between. CDR3 bases: TGTGCCAATCCATACGAGCAGTACTTC. Encoded protein: CANPYEQYF.

The V gene is TRBV12-3 or TRBV12-4, the J gene TRBJ1-5; TRBD1 matches 9 bases. The CDR3 sequence is 13 residues long. V lost 4 bases and J lost 11; bases outside the gene matches: 6. CDR3 sequence reads: CASSYQDRGTQHF. The CDR3 region has the DNA TGTGCCAGCAGTTACCAGGACAGGGGAACCCAGCATTTT.

The V and J genes are TRBV7-9 and TRBJ1-5; TRBD1 is a possible D gene (6 bases). The germline V gene encodes CDR1 SEHNR and CDR2 FQNEAQ (reference sequence). The V end was cut by 3 bases, the J end by 4 bases, with 10 bases between. The CDR3 covers 14 residues. This CDR3 is CASSLGHANQPQHF. Here the CDR3 DNA reads TGTGCCAGCAGCTTGGGACATGCGAATCAGCCCCAGCATTTT.

The CDR3 protein is CASSLDQDYEQYF. In DNA, the CDR3 is TGTGCCAGCAGCTTAGATCAGGACTACGAGCAGTACTTC. The rearrangement links TRBV7-2 to TRBJ2-7; D unclear. Looked up from germline, CDR1 is SGHTA and CDR2 is FQGNSA. Trimming stripped 1 base from V and 3 bases from J, with 7 bases between. This CDR3 has 13 residues.